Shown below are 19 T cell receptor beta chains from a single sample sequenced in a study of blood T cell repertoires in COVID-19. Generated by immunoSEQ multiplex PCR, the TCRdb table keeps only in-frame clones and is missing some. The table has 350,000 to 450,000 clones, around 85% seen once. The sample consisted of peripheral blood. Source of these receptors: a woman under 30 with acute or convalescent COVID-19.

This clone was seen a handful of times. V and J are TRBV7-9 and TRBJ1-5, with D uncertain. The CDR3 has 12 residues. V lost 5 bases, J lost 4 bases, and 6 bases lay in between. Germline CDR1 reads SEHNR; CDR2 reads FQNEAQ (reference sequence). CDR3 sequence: CASSRLNQPQHF. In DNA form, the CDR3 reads TGTGCCAGCAGCCGTTTGAATCAGCCCCAGCATTTT. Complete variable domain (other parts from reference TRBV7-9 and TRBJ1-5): DTGVSQNPRHKITKRGQNVTFRCDPISEHNRLYWYRQTLGQGPEFLTYFQNEAQLEKSRLLSDRFSAERPKGSFSTLEIQRTEQGDSAMYLCASSRLNQPQHFGDGTRLSIL.

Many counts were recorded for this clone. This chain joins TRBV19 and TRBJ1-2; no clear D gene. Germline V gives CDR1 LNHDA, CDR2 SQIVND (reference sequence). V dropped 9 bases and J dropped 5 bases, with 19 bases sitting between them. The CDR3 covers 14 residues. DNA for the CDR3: TGTGCCAGCCTTGACGCCTCAAGGAGGTATGGCTACACCTTC. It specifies CASLDASRRYGYTF.

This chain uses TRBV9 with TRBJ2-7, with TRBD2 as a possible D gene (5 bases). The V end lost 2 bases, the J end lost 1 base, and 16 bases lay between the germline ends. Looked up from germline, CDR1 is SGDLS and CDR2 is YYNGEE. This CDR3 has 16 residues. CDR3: CASSVGHMEVSYEQYF. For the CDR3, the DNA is TGTGCCAGCAGCGTCGGGCACATGGAGGTTTCCTACGAGCAGTACTTC.

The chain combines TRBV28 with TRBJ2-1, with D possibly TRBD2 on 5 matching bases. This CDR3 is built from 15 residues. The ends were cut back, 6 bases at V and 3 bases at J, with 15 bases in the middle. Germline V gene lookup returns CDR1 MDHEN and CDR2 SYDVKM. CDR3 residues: CASSPNGDGYNEQFF. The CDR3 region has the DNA TGTGCCAGCAGCCCCAACGGGGATGGCTACAATGAGCAGTTCTTC.

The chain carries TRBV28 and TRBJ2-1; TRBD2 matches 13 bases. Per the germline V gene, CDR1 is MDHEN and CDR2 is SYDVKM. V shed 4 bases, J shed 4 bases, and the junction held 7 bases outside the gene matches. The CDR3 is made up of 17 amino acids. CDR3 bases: TGTGCCAGCAGTTCCCGACTAGCGGGAGGCCCTTACAATGAGCAGTTCTTC. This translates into CASSSRLAGGPYNEQFF. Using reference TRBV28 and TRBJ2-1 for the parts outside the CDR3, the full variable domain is DVKVTQSSRYLVKRTGEKVFLECVQDMDHENMFWYRQDPGLGLRLIYFSYDVKMKEKGDIPEGYSVSREKKERFSLILESASTNQTSMYLCASSSRLAGGPYNEQFFGPGTRLTVL.

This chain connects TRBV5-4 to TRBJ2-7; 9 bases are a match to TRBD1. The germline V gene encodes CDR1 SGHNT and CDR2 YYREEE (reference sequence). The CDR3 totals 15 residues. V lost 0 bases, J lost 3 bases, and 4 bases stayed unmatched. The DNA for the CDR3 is TGTGCCAGCAGCTTGGGGGGACAGGGATACTACGAGCAGTACTTC. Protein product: CASSLGGQGYYEQYF.

Written as DNA, the CDR3 is TGTGCCAGTAGTATACAGAGCGGGACTAACACCGGGGAGCTGTTTTTT. Encoded protein: CASSIQSGTNTGELFF. The gene calls are TRBV19 and TRBJ2-2; 7 bases align to TRBD2. Germline trimming cut 2 bases from V and 2 bases from J; bases unmatched to any gene: 5. The CDR3 is 16 residues long. Germline V gene sequence: CDR1 LNHDA, CDR2 SQIVND (reference sequence).

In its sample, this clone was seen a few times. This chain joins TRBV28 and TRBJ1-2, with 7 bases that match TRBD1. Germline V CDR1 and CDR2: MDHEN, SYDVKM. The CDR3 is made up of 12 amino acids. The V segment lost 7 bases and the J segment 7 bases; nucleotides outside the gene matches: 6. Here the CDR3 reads CASTLGTAGYTF. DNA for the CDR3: TGTGCCAGCACTTTGGGGACAGCTGGCTACACCTTC.

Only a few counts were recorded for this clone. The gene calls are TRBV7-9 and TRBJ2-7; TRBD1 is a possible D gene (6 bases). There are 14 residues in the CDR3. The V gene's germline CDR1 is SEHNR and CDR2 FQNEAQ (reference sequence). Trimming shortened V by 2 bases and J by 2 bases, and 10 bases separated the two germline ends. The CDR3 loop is CASSLTGSTYEQYF. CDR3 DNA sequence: TGTGCCAGCAGCTTAACAGGGTCAACCTACGAGCAGTACTTC.

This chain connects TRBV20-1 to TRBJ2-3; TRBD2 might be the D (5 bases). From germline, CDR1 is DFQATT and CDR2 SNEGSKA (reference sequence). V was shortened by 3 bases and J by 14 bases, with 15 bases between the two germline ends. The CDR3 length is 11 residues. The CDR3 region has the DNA TGCAGTGCTAGTGGTCCAACGGGAAGGTATTTT. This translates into CSASGPTGRYF.

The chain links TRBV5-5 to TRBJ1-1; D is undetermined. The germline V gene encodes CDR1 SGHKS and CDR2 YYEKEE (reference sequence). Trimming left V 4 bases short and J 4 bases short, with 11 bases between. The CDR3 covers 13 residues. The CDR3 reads CASSQRAGTEAFF. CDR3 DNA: TGTGCCAGCAGCCAGAGGGCAGGCACTGAAGCTTTCTTT.

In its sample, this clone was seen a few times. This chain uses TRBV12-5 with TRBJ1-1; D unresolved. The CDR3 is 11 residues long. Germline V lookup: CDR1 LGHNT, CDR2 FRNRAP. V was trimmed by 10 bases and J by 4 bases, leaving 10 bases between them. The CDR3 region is CATSRGTEAFF. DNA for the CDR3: TGTGCTACCTCGCGGGGCACTGAAGCTTTCTTT.

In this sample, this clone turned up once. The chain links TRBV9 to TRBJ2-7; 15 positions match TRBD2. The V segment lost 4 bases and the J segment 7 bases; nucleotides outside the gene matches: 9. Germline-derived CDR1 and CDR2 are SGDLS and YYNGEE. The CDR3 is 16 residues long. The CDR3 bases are TGTGCCAGCAGCCCCGGACTAGCGGGAGGGCAGGGGGAGCAGTACTTC. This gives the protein CASSPGLAGGQGEQYF.

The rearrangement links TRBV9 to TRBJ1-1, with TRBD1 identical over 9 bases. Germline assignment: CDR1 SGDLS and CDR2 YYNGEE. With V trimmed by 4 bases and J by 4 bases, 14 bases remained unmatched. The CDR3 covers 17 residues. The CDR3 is CASSRGTGLSSSTEAFF. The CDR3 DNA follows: TGTGCCAGCAGCAGGGGGACAGGGTTGAGTTCTTCCACTGAAGCTTTCTTT.

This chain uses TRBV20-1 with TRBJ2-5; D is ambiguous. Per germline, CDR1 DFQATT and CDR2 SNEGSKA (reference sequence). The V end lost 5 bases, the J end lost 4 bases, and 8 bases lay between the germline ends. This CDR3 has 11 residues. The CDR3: CSALAGETQYF. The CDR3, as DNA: TGCAGTGCTTTAGCCGGAGAGACCCAGTACTTC.

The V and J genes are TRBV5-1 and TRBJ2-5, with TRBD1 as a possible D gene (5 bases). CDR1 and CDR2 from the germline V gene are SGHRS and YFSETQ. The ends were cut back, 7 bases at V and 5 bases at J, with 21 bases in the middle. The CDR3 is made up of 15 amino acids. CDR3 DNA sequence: TGCGCCAGCTCGGCTGGGGCGCTCGCGCCTGAGACCCAGTACTTC. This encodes CASSAGALAPETQYF.

CDR3 nucleotide sequence: TGCGCCAGCAGCTTGGGGCTGGGCTTGGATGGCTACACCTTC. Amino acids: CASSLGLGLDGYTF. The chain is built from TRBV5-1 and TRBJ1-2; unclear D gene. Trimming removed 0 bases from V and 6 bases from J, with 12 bases in between. CDR3 length equals 14 residues. Germline assignment: CDR1 SGHRS and CDR2 YFSETQ.

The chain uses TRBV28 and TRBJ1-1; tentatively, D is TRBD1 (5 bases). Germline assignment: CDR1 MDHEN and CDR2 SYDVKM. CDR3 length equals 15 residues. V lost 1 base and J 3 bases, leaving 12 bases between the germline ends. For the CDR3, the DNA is TGTGCCAGCAGTTTATCATGGCAGGGCGACACTGAAGCTTTCTTT. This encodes CASSLSWQGDTEAFF.

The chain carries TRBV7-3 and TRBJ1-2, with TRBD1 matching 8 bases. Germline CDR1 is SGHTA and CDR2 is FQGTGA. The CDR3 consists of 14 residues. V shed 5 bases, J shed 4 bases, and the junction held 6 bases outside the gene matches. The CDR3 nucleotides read TGTGCCAGCAGCCCCTCGGGACAGGTCTATGGCTACACCTTC. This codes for CASSPSGQVYGYTF. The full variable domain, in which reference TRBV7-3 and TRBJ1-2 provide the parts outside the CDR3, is GAGVSQTPSNKVTEKGKYVELRCDPISGHTALYWYRQSLGQGPEFLIYFQGTGAADDSGLPNDRFFAVRPEGSVSTLKIQRTERGDSAVYLCASSPSGQVYGYTFGSGTRLTVV.